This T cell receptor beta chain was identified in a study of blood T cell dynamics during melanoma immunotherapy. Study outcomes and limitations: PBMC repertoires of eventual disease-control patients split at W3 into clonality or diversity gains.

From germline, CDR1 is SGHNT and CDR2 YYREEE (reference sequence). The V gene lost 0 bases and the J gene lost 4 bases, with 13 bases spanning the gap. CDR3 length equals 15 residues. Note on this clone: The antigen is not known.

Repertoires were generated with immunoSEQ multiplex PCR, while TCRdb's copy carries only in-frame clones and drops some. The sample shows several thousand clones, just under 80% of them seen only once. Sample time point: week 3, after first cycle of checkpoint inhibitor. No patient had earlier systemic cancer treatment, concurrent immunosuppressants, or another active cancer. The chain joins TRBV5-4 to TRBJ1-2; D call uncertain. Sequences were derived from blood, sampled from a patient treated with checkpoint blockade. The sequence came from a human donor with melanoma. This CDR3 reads CASSLASAHTYGYTF. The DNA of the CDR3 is TGTGCCAGCAGCTTGGCGTCGGCCCACACCTATGGCTACACCTTC.